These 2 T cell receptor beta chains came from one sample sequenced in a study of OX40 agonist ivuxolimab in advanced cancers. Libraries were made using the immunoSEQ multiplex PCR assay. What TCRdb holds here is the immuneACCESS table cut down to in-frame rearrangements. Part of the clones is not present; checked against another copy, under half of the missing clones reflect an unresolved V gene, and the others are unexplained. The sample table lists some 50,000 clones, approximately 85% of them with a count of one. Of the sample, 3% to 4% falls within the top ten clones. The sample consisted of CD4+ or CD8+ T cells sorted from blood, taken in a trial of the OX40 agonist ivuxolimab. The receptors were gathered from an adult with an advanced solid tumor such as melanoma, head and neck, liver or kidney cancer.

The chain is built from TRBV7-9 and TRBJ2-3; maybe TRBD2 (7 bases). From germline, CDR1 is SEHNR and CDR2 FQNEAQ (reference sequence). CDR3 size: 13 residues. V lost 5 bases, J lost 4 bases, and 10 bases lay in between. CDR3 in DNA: TGTGCCAGCAGCCCGCGGGGGCCAGATACGCAGTATTTT. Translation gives CASSPRGPDTQYF.

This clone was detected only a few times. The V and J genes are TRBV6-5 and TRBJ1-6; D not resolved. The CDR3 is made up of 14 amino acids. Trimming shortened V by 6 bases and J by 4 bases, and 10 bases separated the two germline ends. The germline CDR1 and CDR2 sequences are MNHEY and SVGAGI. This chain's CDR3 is CASRTGLYNSPLHF. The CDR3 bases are TGTGCCAGCAGGACCGGGCTTTATAATTCACCCCTCCACTTT.